The 15 T cell receptor beta chains given below trace back to one sample, sequenced in a study of shared clonotypes between healthy human individuals. Generated by immunoSEQ multiplex PCR, the TCRdb table keeps only in-frame clones and is missing some. This sample carries about 530,000 clones, less than 96% of them seen once, and the ten largest clones take roughly 0.06%. The material sequenced was naive CD4+ T cells sorted from blood. Subset denoted: CD45RA+ positively selected. The receptors derive from a woman younger than 45 in good health.

The chain is built from TRBV7-7 and TRBJ2-2; 7 bases match TRBD2. The V gene end was trimmed by 6 bases and the J gene end by 2 bases; junction bases not matched to a gene: 6. The germline V gene encodes CDR1 SSHAT and CDR2 FNYEAQ (reference sequence). This CDR3 is 15 amino acids long. The CDR3, as DNA: TGTGCCAGCAGGCCTAAGCGGGAAAACACCGGGGAGCTGTTTTTT. Amino acid sequence: CASRPKRENTGELFF.

V usage is TRBV9 and J usage is TRBJ2-1, with 9 bases identical to TRBD2. The germline gives CDR1 SGDLS, CDR2 YYNGEE. Germline trimming cut 0 bases from V and 5 bases from J; bases unmatched to any gene: 3. This CDR3 contains 15 residues. The CDR3 protein is CASSVGTSAHNEQFF. The CDR3 DNA sequence: TGTGCCAGCAGCGTAGGGACTAGCGCCCACAATGAGCAGTTCTTC.

The genes are TRBV1 and TRBJ2-1; no check of the table's D call, TRBD2, against the DNA was made. TRBV1 is a pseudogene segment. This CDR3 is 11 amino acids long. This CDR3 reads CTSSQEVLLFF. The CDR3 bases are TGCACCAGCAGCCAAGAAGTACTCCTCTTCTTC.

This chain uses TRBV10-1 with TRBJ2-3, with D perhaps matching TRBD2 (5 bases). The CDR3 covers 13 residues. Between the trimmed V and J ends, which lost 4 bases and 3 bases, there was a span of 8 bases. Germline lookup yields CDR1 WNHNN and CDR2 SYGVQD (reference sequence). CDR3 bases: TGCGCCAGCAGTGTTGGAGGAACAGATACGCAGTATTTT. This translates into CASSVGGTDTQYF.

V is TRBV7-9 and J is TRBJ1-2, with TRBD1 matching over 8 bases. Germline CDR1 is SEHNR and CDR2 is FQNEAQ (reference sequence). The CDR3 has 14 residues. V lost 5 bases and J lost 2; bases outside the gene matches: 4. The CDR3 nucleotides are TGTGCCAGCAGCGCAGGACAGGGAAACTATGGCTACACCTTC. Protein sequence: CASSAGQGNYGYTF. Based on the CDR3 plus reference TRBV7-9 and TRBJ1-2, the full variable domain is DTGVSQNPRHKITKRGQNVTFRCDPISEHNRLYWYRQTLGQGPEFLTYFQNEAQLEKSRLLSDRFSAERPKGSFSTLEIQRTEQGDSAMYLCASSAGQGNYGYTFGSGTRLTVV.

V gene TRBV5-6 combines with J gene TRBJ2-1, with no clear D. Trimming shortened V by 5 bases and J by 9 bases, and 15 bases separated the two germline ends. Germline assignment: CDR1 SGHDT and CDR2 YYEEEE. There are 13 residues in the CDR3. The CDR3 loop reads CASRLSFGLEQFF. CDR3 DNA: TGTGCCAGCAGACTAAGTTTTGGTCTTGAGCAGTTCTTC.

This rearrangement joins TRBV19 to TRBJ2-2, with 10 bases lining up with TRBD2. The CDR3 has 16 amino acids. The germline V gene encodes CDR1 LNHDA and CDR2 SQIVND (reference sequence). After removal of 7 bases from V and 0 bases from J, the junction contained 5 bases not matched to a gene. As DNA, the CDR3 is TGTGCCAGTACCTATCTAGCGGGGGCGAACACCGGGGAGCTGTTTTTT. Translated, it gives CASTYLAGANTGELFF.

V gene TRBV20-1 combines with J gene TRBJ1-1, with D unclear. The germline V gene encodes CDR1 DFQATT and CDR2 SNEGSKA (reference sequence). V was cut by 7 bases and J by 4 bases, with 10 bases left in between. This CDR3 spans 11 amino acids. The CDR3 reads CSGRTITEAFF. CDR3 bases: TGCAGTGGACGGACTATCACTGAAGCTTTCTTT.

The rearrangement uses TRBV27 and TRBJ2-5; TRBD1 aligns across 8 bases. The ends lost 5 bases at V and 4 bases at J; junction bases unmatched: 15. The CDR3 loop spans 17 amino acids. CDR1 MNHEY and CDR2 SMNVEV come from the germline V gene (reference sequence). The CDR3 reads CASSAGGVTGDVETQYF. CDR3 sequence (DNA): TGTGCCAGCAGTGCCGGGGGAGTGACAGGGGACGTAGAGACCCAGTACTTC.

This chain joins TRBV7-8 and TRBJ2-1; D remains unclear. CDR3 length: 16 residues. Per germline, CDR1 SGHVS and CDR2 FQNEAQ. V was pared by 1 base and J by 0 bases, with 10 bases between. The CDR3 region has the DNA TGTGCCAGCAGCTTAGGTAGTGGTAGCTCCTACAATGAGCAGTTCTTC. Its protein product is CASSLGSGSSYNEQFF.

V usage is TRBV29-1 and J usage is TRBJ2-5; no reliable D call. The germline CDR1 and CDR2 sequences are SQVTM and ANQGSEA. The CDR3 length is 10 residues. Deletions cut 7 bases from V and 5 bases from J, with 8 bases between. CDR3: CSDRQETQYF. DNA of the CDR3: TGCAGCGACCGTCAGGAGACCCAGTACTTC.

J is TRBJ2-6 and V is TRBV27; weak D call: TRBD1 (5 bases). This CDR3 is built from 17 residues. Trimming left V 5 bases short and J 0 bases short, with 14 bases between. Germline V gene data show CDR1 as MNHEY and CDR2 as SMNVEV (reference sequence). CDR3 DNA sequence: TGTGCCAGCAGTCATCAGGGTTTCCACTCTGGGGCCAACGTCCTGACTTTC. This translates into CASSHQGFHSGANVLTF.

The V call is TRBV6-1, the J call TRBJ2-3, with 10 bases matching TRBD1. The V gene end was trimmed by 8 bases and the J gene end by 4 bases; junction bases not matched to a gene: 3. The germline gives CDR1 MNHNS, CDR2 SASEGT. CDR3 length: 13 residues. This CDR3 is CASRDRGPDTQYF. The CDR3 DNA follows: TGTGCCAGCCGGGACAGGGGACCAGATACGCAGTATTTT.

This CDR3 is CASSYGGDYGYTF. As DNA, the CDR3 is TGTGCCAGCAGTTACGGAGGGGACTATGGCTACACCTTC. The V call is TRBV6-5, the J call TRBJ1-2, with a possible D match to TRBD1 (5 bases). Trimming cost V 2 bases and J 3 bases, with 7 bases left between them. The CDR3 contains 13 residues. Germline V gene data show CDR1 as MNHEY and CDR2 as SVGAGI.

V and J are TRBV28 and TRBJ1-1; possibly TRBD1 for D (6 bases). Trimming cost V 4 bases and J 10 bases, with 13 bases left between them. The CDR3 extends over 12 amino acids. Germline lookup yields CDR1 MDHEN and CDR2 SYDVKM. CDR3: CASSSSGEGAFF. The CDR3 DNA follows: TGTGCCAGCAGTTCCTCAGGGGAAGGAGCTTTCTTT.